The source of this T cell receptor beta chain is a study of cytomegalovirus exposure and HLA in healthy donors. This clone was seen a few times. With 60 Vbeta and 13 Jbeta primers, the PCR was carried out. Data came from immunoSEQ multiplex PCR; TCRdb stores just in-frame clones and leaves some out. The table lists approximately 150,000 clones, 75% of them singletons, with less than 3% in the top ten. Sample: PBMCs. The TCR sequence derives from a female donor in good health and CMV-seronegative.

The CDR3 protein is CASSSDRGLNEKLFF. The DNA for the CDR3 is TGTGCCAGCAGCTCGGACAGGGGGCTTAATGAAAAACTGTTTTTT. The chain recombines TRBV7-2 with TRBJ1-4; 11 nucleotides line up with TRBD1. Trimming cost V 4 bases and J 4 bases; bases outside gene matches: 2. CDR1 and CDR2 from the germline V gene are SGHTA and FQGNSA. The CDR3 is 15 amino acids.